This T cell receptor beta chain was observed in a study of CD8+CD57+ T cells in acquired aplastic anemia. About the study: Average DNA yield from sorted CD4+ and CD8+ cells was approximately 3.2 ug.

Flow cytometry had shown expanded CD8+CD57+ cells in the patients chosen for sequencing. TCR beta VDJ and CDR3 were profiled, and genomic DNA was the template. In TCRdb, the reads were re-called with MiXCR into one record per CDR3 protein. The profile shows roughly 170,000 distinct CDR3 sequences, approximately 48% of them singletons. There are 10 residues in the CDR3. The germline V and J ends were trimmed by 7 bases and 8 bases, with 6 bases remaining between them. Looked up from germline, CDR1 is SNHLY and CDR2 is FYNNEI. This TCR was sampled from a human donor with aplastic anemia. This rearrangement joins TRBV2 to TRBJ1-3; D not certain. The sequenced sample consisted of sorted CD4+, CD8+, or CD8+CD57+ T cells (not recorded which) from PBMCs. DNA of the CDR3: TGTGCCAGCAAGGTCGACACCATATATTTT. Translating gives CASKVDTIYF.